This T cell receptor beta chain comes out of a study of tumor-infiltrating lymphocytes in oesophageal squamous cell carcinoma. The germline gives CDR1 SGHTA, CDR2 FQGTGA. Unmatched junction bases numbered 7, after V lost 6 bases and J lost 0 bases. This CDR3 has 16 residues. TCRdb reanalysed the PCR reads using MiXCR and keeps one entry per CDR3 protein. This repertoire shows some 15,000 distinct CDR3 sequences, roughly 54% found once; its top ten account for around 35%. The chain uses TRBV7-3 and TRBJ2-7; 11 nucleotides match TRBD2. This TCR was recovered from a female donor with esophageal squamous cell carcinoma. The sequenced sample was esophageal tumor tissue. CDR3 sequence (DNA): TGTGCCAGCAGACTAGCGGGAGCGTCTATCTCCTACGAGCAGTACTTC. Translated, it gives CASRLAGASISYEQYF.